This paragraph covers one T cell receptor (beta chain) sequence. As yet, its antigen is unknown. The source of the sample is a study of identical twins. CDR3 length: 15 amino acids. Germline V gene data show CDR1 as SGDLS and CDR2 as YYNGEE. The ends lost 0 bases at V and 7 bases at J; junction bases unmatched: 7. Study results and caveats: Alpha sequences out of frame and shared by twins had excess low generation probability.

Each CDR3 protein is one row after TCRdb ran MiXCR on the 5' RACE reads. The top ten hold over 2% of the sample, which has hundreds of thousands of distinct CDR3 sequences, approximately 8% seen once. Another study also made use of these data, one on yellow fever vaccine responses in identical twins.

The TCR sequence derives from a woman younger than 30 in good health. The sequenced sample was memory (CD45RO+) T cells sorted from blood. This chain links TRBV9 with TRBJ2-7; 10 positions match TRBD2. CDR3 residues: CASSVALAGVGEQYF. The DNA for the CDR3 is TGTGCCAGCAGCGTAGCTCTAGCGGGAGTTGGGGAGCAGTACTTC. The whole variable domain, remainder taken from reference TRBV9 and TRBJ2-7, is DSGVTQTPKHLITATGQRVTLRCSPRSGDLSVYWYQQSLDQGLQFLIQYYNGEERAKGNILERFSAQQFPDLHSELNLSSLELGDSALYFCASSVALAGVGEQYFGPGTRLTVT.